This TCR beta chain was recorded in a study of T cell changes during pregnancy in multiple sclerosis. Profiling relied on immunoSEQ multiplex PCR, and the TCRdb table lists in-frame clones only, not all of them. The table includes approximately 85,000 clones, 94% detected once. The germline V gene encodes CDR1 LNHNV and CDR2 YYDKDF (reference sequence). This CDR3 region has 15 residues. Trimming stripped 1 base from V and 0 bases from J, with 10 bases between. V is TRBV15 and J is TRBJ2-7, with D maybe TRBD1 (5 bases). The specimen comprised peripheral blood, sampled in the third trimester of pregnancy. This sequence was found in a female donor with multiple sclerosis, enrolled in a pregnancy study. CDR3 protein: CATSRGREVSYEQYF. Written as DNA, the CDR3 is TGTGCCACCAGCAGAGGCAGGGAAGTCTCCTACGAGCAGTACTTC. Supplemented by reference TRBV15 and TRBJ2-7, the full variable domain reads DAMVIQNPRYQVTQFGKPVTLSCSQTLNHNVMYWYQQKSSQAPKLLFHYYDKDFNNEADTPDNFQSRRPNTSFCFLDIRSPGLGDTAMYLCATSRGREVSYEQYFGPGTRLTVT.